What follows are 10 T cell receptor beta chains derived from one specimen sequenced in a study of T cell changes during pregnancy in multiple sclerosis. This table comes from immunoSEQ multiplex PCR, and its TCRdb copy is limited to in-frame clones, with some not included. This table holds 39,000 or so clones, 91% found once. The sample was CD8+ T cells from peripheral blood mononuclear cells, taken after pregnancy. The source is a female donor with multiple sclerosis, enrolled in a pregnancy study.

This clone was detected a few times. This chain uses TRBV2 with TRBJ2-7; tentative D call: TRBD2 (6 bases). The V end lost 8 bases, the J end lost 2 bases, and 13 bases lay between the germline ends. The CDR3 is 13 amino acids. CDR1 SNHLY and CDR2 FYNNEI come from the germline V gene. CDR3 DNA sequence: TGTGCCAGCCGGGAGTCCCGTCCCTACGAGCAGTACTTC. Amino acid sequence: CASRESRPYEQYF.

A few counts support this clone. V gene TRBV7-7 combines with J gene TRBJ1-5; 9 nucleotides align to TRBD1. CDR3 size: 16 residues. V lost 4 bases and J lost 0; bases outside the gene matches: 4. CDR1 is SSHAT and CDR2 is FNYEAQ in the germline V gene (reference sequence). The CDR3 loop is CASSSRDRDSNQPQHF. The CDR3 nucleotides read TGTGCCAGCAGCTCCCGGGACAGGGATAGCAATCAGCCCCAGCATTTT.

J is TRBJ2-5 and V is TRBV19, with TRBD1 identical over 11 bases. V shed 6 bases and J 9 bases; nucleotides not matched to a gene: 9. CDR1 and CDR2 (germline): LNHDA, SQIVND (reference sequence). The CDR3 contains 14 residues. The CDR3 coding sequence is TGTGCCAGTAGGAGGACAGGGGGCCGGCGTCCCCAGTACTTC. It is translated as CASRRTGGRRPQYF.

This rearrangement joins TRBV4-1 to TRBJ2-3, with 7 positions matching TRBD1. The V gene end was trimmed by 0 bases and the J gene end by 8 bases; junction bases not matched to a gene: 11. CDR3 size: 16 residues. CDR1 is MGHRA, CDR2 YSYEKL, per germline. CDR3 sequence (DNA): TGCGCCAGCAGCCAAGACAAGGGACAGCGATGGGCTACGCAGTATTTT. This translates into CASSQDKGQRWATQYF.

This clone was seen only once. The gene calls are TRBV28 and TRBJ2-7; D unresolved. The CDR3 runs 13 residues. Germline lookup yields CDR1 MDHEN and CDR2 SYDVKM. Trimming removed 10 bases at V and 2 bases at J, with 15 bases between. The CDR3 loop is CAIRPQNAYEQYF. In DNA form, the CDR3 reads TGTGCCATCCGCCCACAGAACGCCTACGAGCAGTACTTC. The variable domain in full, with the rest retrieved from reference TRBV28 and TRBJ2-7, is DVKVTQSSRYLVKRTGEKVFLECVQDMDHENMFWYRQDPGLGLRLIYFSYDVKMKEKGDIPEGYSVSREKKERFSLILESASTNQTSMYLCAIRPQNAYEQYFGPGTRLTVT.

CDR3 sequence (DNA): TGCGCCAGCAGCCGGGTCAGGGTGAAAGAGACCCAGTACTTC. Translating gives CASSRVRVKETQYF. The chain carries TRBV4-1 and TRBJ2-5, with D perhaps TRBD1 (5 bases). V dropped 4 bases and J dropped 3 bases, with 12 bases sitting between them. The CDR3 has 14 amino acids. Germline loops: CDR1 MGHRA, CDR2 YSYEKL.

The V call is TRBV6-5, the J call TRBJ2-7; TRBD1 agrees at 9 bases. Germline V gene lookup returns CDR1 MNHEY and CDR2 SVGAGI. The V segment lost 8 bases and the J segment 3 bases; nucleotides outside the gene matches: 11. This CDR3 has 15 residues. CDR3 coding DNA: TGTGCCAGCTTTGGATGGGACAGGGATCACTACGAGCAGTACTTC. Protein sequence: CASFGWDRDHYEQYF.

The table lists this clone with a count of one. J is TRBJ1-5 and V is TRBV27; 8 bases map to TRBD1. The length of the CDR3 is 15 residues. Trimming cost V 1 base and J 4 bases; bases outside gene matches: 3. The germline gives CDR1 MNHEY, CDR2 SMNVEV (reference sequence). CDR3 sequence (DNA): TGTGCCAGCAGTTTATTCAGGACAGGGAATCAGCCCCAGCATTTT. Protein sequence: CASSLFRTGNQPQHF.

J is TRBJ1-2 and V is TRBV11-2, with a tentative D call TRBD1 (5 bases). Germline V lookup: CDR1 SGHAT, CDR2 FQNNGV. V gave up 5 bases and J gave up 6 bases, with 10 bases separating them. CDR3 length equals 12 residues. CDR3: CASSRLRDGYTF. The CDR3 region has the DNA TGTGCCAGCAGCCGGCTCAGGGATGGCTACACCTTC.

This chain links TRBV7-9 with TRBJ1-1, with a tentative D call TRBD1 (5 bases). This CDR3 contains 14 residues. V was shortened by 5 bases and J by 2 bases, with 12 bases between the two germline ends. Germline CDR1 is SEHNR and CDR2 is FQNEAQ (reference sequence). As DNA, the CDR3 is TGTGCCAGCAGCGCTGCTAGGGGCAACACTGAAGCTTTCTTT. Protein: CASSAARGNTEAFF.